This T cell receptor (beta chain) was identified in a study of OX40 agonist ivuxolimab in advanced cancers. Background on the study: Every 2 weeks, patients got intravenous ivuxolimab at one of six dose levels (0.01-10 mg/kg). Averaging approximately 60 years in age, with a range of 23 to 79, the cohort was approximately 84% male. One hepatocellular carcinoma and a couple of cutaneous melanoma patients partially responded. Findings and caveats of the study: In the 0.1-3.0 mg/kg groups, partial responders showed among the lowest expansion.

V lost 7 bases and J 2 bases, leaving 7 bases between the germline ends. The CDR3 totals 12 residues. Germline CDR1 and CDR2: SEHNR and FQNEAQ (reference sequence). Assay: immunoSEQ multiplex PCR; the TCRdb copy retains only in-frame clones and omits some. The sample contains 50,000 to 65,000 clones, approximately 85% of which appear only once. Turning to this clone: The antigen is not known.

This sequence originates from an adult with an advanced solid tumor such as melanoma, head and neck, liver or kidney cancer. This chain uses TRBV7-9 with TRBJ2-3; no reliable D call. Material: CD4+ or CD8+ T cells sorted from blood, obtained in a trial of the OX40 agonist ivuxolimab. The CDR3: CASTRFTDTQYF. The CDR3, as DNA: TGTGCCAGCACTCGTTTCACAGATACGCAGTATTTT.